This TCR beta chain was recorded in a study of T cell repertoires in cytomegalovirus infection. Study background: TCR beta signatures that were public indicated CMV infection and matching HLA type.

TCRdb used MiXCR to reprocess the reads, holding one entry per CDR3 protein. The profile shows a few hundred thousand distinct CDR3 sequences, 8% to 10% of them singletons. V lost 5 bases, J lost 7 bases, and 7 bases stayed unmatched. This CDR3 comprises 13 residues. From germline, CDR1 is SGHAT and CDR2 FQNNGV. The rearrangement links TRBV11-2 to TRBJ1-2, with 7 bases that match TRBD1. The sequencing input was PBMCs. This clonotype was sampled from a human donor in good health (CMV status not recorded). Some clones in this sample may be carry-over from other donors' samples. CDR3: CASSETDRAGYTF. CDR3 in DNA: TGTGCCAGCAGCGAAACCGACAGGGCTGGCTACACCTTC.